This record covers a single T cell receptor beta chain. Across 24 US areas, participants ranged in age from about 18 to 90 years. What the recovered Cohort 3 donors had was two negative PCRs, clearance, or symptom resolution. The sample comes from a study of blood T cell repertoires in COVID-19. Background on the study: The United States, Italy and Spain provided the acute and convalescent COVID-19 samples.

In the authors' methods: Reference gene primer amplification gave nucleated cell count estimates. Profiling relied on immunoSEQ multiplex PCR, and the TCRdb table lists in-frame clones only, not all of them. Clonal size and the V and J genes are those of that table, whereas D and trimming came from the DNA. The repertoire has about 440,000 clones, roughly 88% of them found once; the top ten carry more than 0.55%. The germline CDR1 and CDR2 sequences are SGHRS and YFSETQ. CDR3 length: 17 residues. V dropped 4 bases and J dropped 4; count of bases not matched to a gene: 16. This sequence was found in a man between 18 and 35 years old who had recovered from COVID-19. Sequences were obtained from PBMCs or T cells enriched from blood (not recorded which). The chain recombines TRBV5-1 with TRBJ1-2; 7 bases align to TRBD1. CDR3 nucleotides: TGCGCCAGCAGCCTTACCGACGACAGGGACTTCTTCTATGGCTACACCTTC. Its translation is CASSLTDDRDFFYGYTF.